The rows below give T cell receptor beta chains drawn from one sample of a study of blood T cell repertoires in COVID-19. Produced via immunoSEQ multiplex PCR; TCRdb's table is partial and in-frame only. The sample records fewer than 450,000 clones, approximately 88% being singletons. Sequenced sample: PBMCs or T cells enriched from blood (not recorded which). The receptors were gathered from a woman in her thirties or forties with acute COVID-19. Each CDR3 is given with its conserved first and last residue. Each record gives: J gene, V gene, clone size, D gene, CDR3 protein. D genes are given only for firm matches. Clone size is shown for a subset of rows, as once, few, many or a class of expanded clone.

>TRBJ2-1|TRBV6-5|NA|TRBD2
CASRHHSGGDNEQFF
>TRBJ1-1|TRBV5-1|few|TRBD1
CASSLTGTGLKSTEAFF
>TRBJ2-5|TRBV5-8|NA|NA
CASSLIRTEIDF
>TRBJ2-5|TRBV7-6|NA|NA
CASSLNRNSFETQYF
>TRBJ1-2|TRBV21-1|once|NA
CASSKYFRQPF
>TRBJ2-5|TRBV2|NA|TRBD2
CASSSGGQKEETQYF
>TRBJ2-5|TRBV5-6|NA|NA
CASSLAFGSETQYF
>TRBJ1-5|TRBV5-1|NA|TRBD1
CASSPGTGWDQPQHF
>TRBJ2-1|TRBV5-1|NA|TRBD2
CASSLRLGSGGVNEQFF
>TRBJ1-1|TRBV29-1|NA|NA
CSVEDRQGRTEAFF
>TRBJ1-2|TRBV14|few|NA
CASSQDHAGVYGYTF
>TRBJ2-1|TRBV9|NA|TRBD2
CASRGGTSGADYNEQFF
>TRBJ1-2|TRBV30|NA|NA
CAWSADINYGYTF
>TRBJ2-5|TRBV4-1|once|TRBD2
CASSQEPLAAKETQYF
>TRBJ1-3|TRBV7-8|NA|TRBD1
CASVNRGGNTIYF
>TRBJ1-1|TRBV27|NA|NA
CASSLIGDGVNTEAFF
>TRBJ1-5|TRBV7-8|NA|NA
CASSENGRQPQHF
>TRBJ2-7|TRBV4-1|NA|NA
CASSHAGQYEQYF
>TRBJ1-4|TRBV2|NA|NA
CASRFTGTTNEKLFF
>TRBJ1-2|TRBV5-1|NA|NA
CASSFQSDGYTF
>TRBJ2-7|TRBV30|NA|NA
CAWRELFAGEQYF
>TRBJ2-7|TRBV2|NA|NA
CASTVPTAGIRQYF
>TRBJ2-5|TRBV7-2|NA|TRBD2
CASRPGLAGETQYF
>TRBJ2-2|TRBV6-5|NA|NA
CASNGQANTGELFF
>TRBJ1-2|TRBV10-1|NA|TRBD1
CASSDSTGGYGYTF
>TRBJ1-5|TRBV2|NA|TRBD1
CASSEGTGISNQPQHF